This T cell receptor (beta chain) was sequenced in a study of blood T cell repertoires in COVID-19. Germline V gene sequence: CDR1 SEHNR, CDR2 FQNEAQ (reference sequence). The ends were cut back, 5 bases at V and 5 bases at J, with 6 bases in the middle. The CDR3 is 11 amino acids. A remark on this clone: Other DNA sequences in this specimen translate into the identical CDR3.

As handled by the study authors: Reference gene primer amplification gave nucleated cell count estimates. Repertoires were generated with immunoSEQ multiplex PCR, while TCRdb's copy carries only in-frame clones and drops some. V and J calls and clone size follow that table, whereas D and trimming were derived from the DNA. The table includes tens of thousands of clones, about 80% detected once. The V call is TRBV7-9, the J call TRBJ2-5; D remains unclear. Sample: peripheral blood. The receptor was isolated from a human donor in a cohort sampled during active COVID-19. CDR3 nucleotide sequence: TGTGCCAGCAGCCTCTATGAGACCCAGTACTTC. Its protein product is CASSLYETQYF.